This T cell receptor beta chain was sequenced during a study of blood T cell repertoires in COVID-19. For the study at large: Both acute and convalescent COVID-19 samples were obtained from the United States, Italy and Spain. The cDNA or gDNA used as material had been derived from T cells, B-cell-depleted T cells, or PBMCs.

Trimming stripped 4 bases from V and 4 bases from J, with 18 bases between. The CDR3 is 16 amino acids. Germline V gene lookup returns CDR1 SGDLS and CDR2 YYNGEE. This clone was seen once. Different DNA sequences within this sample yield the same CDR3. Authors' data handling: Amplifying reference gene primers gave estimates of nucleated cell counts. Sequencing used immunoSEQ multiplex PCR; TCRdb keeps in-frame clones, though not all of them. V, J and clone size are those of that table, while D and trimming were read from the DNA. The table has 57,000 or so clones, roughly 90% seen once. This receptor was obtained from a woman aged 45-65 years with active or convalescent COVID-19. Sequencing was performed on peripheral blood. This chain uses TRBV9 with TRBJ1-5; TRBD1 is a possible D gene (5 bases). The CDR3, as DNA: TGTGCCAGCAGCCGCGGACAAGGGAGGGATAATCAGCCCCAGCATTTT. Translating it yields CASSRGQGRDNQPQHF.